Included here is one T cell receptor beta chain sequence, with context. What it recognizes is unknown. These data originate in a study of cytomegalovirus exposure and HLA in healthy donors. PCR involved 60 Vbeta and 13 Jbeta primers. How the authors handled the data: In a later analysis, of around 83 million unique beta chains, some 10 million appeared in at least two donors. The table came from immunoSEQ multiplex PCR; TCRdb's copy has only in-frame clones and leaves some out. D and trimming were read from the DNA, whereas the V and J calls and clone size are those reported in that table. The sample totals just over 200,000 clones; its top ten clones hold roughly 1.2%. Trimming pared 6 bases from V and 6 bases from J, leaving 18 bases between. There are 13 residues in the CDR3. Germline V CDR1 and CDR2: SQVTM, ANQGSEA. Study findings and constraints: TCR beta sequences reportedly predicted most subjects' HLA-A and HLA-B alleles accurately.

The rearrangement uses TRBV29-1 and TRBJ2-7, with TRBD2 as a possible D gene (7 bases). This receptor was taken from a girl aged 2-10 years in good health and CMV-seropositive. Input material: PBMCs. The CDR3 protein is CSVLLGGVPEQYF. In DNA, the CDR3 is TGCAGCGTCCTCCTAGGGGGGGTGCCCGAGCAGTACTTC.